This T cell receptor (beta chain) came from a study of OX40 agonist ivuxolimab in advanced cancers. The V gene lost 1 base and the J gene lost 10 bases, with 11 bases spanning the gap. CDR1 is SGHVS and CDR2 is FNYEAQ in the germline V gene. This CDR3 is built from 13 residues. Data came from immunoSEQ multiplex PCR; TCRdb stores just in-frame clones and leaves some out. The data show under 60,000 clones, approximately 90% seen once. This clone was observed a single time. The V and J genes are TRBV7-6 and TRBJ2-1; D is tentatively TRBD1 or TRBD2 (5 bases each). The receptor comes from an adult with an advanced solid tumor such as melanoma, head and neck, liver or kidney cancer. The material was CD4+ or CD8+ T cells sorted from blood, obtained in a trial of the OX40 agonist ivuxolimab. As DNA, the CDR3 is TGTGCCAGCAGCTTAGATATCTGGGGGGAGCAGTTCTTC. This sequence encodes CASSLDIWGEQFF.